This T cell receptor (beta chain) was profiled in a study of T cell responses to AZD1222 COVID-19 vaccine. Study conclusions and caveats: The sample set comprised mostly white British donors with more females, and clonal diversity was possibly underestimated. Baseline testing showed seropositivity in only a handful of AZD1222 recipients. Nearly half of the spike-specific TCRs reportedly recognize variant regions that carry no mutations. Two doses of AZD1222 preceded a rise in Spike-specific TCR breadth and depth.

Germline values: CDR1 MDHEN, CDR2 SYDVKM. Trimming pared 7 bases from V and 3 bases from J, leaving 13 bases between. The CDR3 is 13 residues long. This clone appeared a single time. Its antigen is unknown. Some clones are missing from TCRdb's copy, which holds only in-frame ones; the method was immunoSEQ multiplex PCR. The data contain tens of thousands of clones, around 88% of them singletons. The material sequenced was peripheral blood, taken on day 0 of AZD1222 vaccination. The clonotype comes from an adult in good health. The genes are TRBV28 and TRBJ2-7; possibly TRBD2 for D (6 bases). CDR3 nucleotides: TGTGCCAGCACCCTCGACGGGAGCTACGAGCAGTACTTC. Protein product: CASTLDGSYEQYF.